This T cell receptor beta chain was obtained from a study of monozygotic twins with cystic fibrosis. Findings and limits, study-wide: Unrelated CF individuals shared fewer identical clonotypes than monozygotic CF twins. The repertoire was suggested to be naive-dominated, clonality median roughly 0.0091.

A word on this clone: Its specificity is unknown.

The ends were cut back, 5 bases at V and 0 bases at J, with 9 bases in the middle. This CDR3 is 14 amino acids long. The germline CDR1 and CDR2 sequences are SGHDN and FVKESK. Method: immunoSEQ multiplex PCR; TCRdb's copy keeps in-frame clones and lacks some. The table has some 33,000 clones, approximately 90% seen once. The sample comprised blood. The clonotype comes from a boy aged 2 to 10 with cystic fibrosis. The chain uses TRBV14 and TRBJ2-3, with no clear D. The CDR3 region is CASSSYLSTDTQYF. The CDR3 DNA is TGTGCCAGCAGCTCCTACCTTAGCACAGATACGCAGTATTTT.